Listed below are T cell receptor beta chains from one sample, sequenced in a study of cytomegalovirus exposure and HLA in healthy donors. Repertoires were generated with immunoSEQ multiplex PCR, while TCRdb's copy carries only in-frame clones and drops some. The sample shows under 60,000 clones, 70% to 85% of them seen only once. Sequencing used PBMCs. These TCRs come from a man aged 50 or older in good health and CMV-seronegative. Each CDR3 is given with its conserved first and last residue. Fields, in order: CDR3 length, V gene, J gene, D gene, clone size, CDR3 protein, CDR3 DNA. A D gene is named only where the DNA matches it firmly. Rows may omit the clone size; those that give it use once, few, many or a size class.

length: 16; V: TRBV19; J: TRBJ2-2; D: TRBD2; size: NA; CDR3: CASRLTSGGPTGELFF; DNA: TGTGCCAGTAGACTCACTAGCGGGGGGCCCACCGGGGAGCTGTTTTTT
length: 12; V: TRBV14; J: TRBJ2-3; D: NA; size: few; CDR3: CASSQFGDTQYF; DNA: TGTGCCAGCAGCCAATTCGGGGATACGCAGTATTTT
length: 16; V: TRBV18; J: TRBJ2-1; D: TRBD2; size: NA; CDR3: CASSPRSLAAGNEQFF; DNA: TGTGCCAGCTCACCAAGGTCTCTAGCGGCGGGAAATGAGCAGTTCTTC
length: 17; V: TRBV11-2; J: TRBJ2-2; D: TRBD1; size: NA; CDR3: CASSDDWTGMGTGELFF; DNA: TGTGCCAGCAGCGACGATTGGACAGGGATGGGGACCGGGGAGCTGTTTTTT
length: 13; V: TRBV29-1; J: TRBJ2-7; D: TRBD1; size: NA; CDR3: CSVGTQGAHEQYF; DNA: TGCAGCGTCGGGACACAGGGGGCGCACGAGCAGTACTTC
length: 16; V: TRBV6-1; J: TRBJ1-5; D: TRBD1; size: few; CDR3: CASSDLTGFSNQPQHF; DNA: TGTGCCAGCAGTGATCTGACAGGGTTTTCCAATCAGCCCCAGCATTTT
length: 15; V: TRBV19; J: TRBJ1-5; D: NA; size: NA; CDR3: CASSINMAGRQPQHF; DNA: TGTGCCAGTAGTATCAATATGGCAGGGCGACAGCCCCAGCATTTT
length: 11; V: TRBV7-9; J: TRBJ1-2; D: NA; size: NA; CDR3: CASSSNYGYTF; DNA: TGTGCCAGCAGCTCCAATTATGGCTACACCTTC
length: 14; V: TRBV11-1; J: TRBJ1-5; D: NA; size: NA; CDR3: CASSRGGEGQPQHF; DNA: TGTGCCAGCAGCCGTGGGGGGGAGGGACAGCCCCAGCATTTT
length: 15; V: TRBV2; J: TRBJ2-3; D: NA; size: NA; CDR3: CASSVRLTYTDTQYF; DNA: TGTGCCAGCAGTGTGAGGCTAACCTACACAGATACGCAGTATTTT
length: 18; V: TRBV9; J: TRBJ2-6; D: TRBD1; size: once; CDR3: CASSVGGQVRSGANVLTF; DNA: TGTGCCAGCAGCGTCGGGGGACAGGTCCGCTCTGGGGCCAACGTCCTGACTTTC
length: 17; V: TRBV4-1; J: TRBJ2-7; D: TRBD2; size: NA; CDR3: CASSRHVSGGASYEQYF; DNA: TGCGCCAGCAGCCGGCATGTTAGCGGGGGGGCATCCTACGAGCAGTACTTC
length: 15; V: TRBV5-1; J: TRBJ1-3; D: TRBD1; size: NA; CDR3: CASRQGQTSGNTIYF; DNA: TGCGCCAGCAGGCAGGGACAGACCTCTGGAAACACCATATATTTT
length: 12; V: TRBV2; J: TRBJ2-1; D: TRBD1; size: NA; CDR3: CASRVTGVEQFF; DNA: TGTGCCAGCAGGGTGACAGGGGTTGAGCAGTTCTTC
length: 13; V: TRBV5-1; J: TRBJ2-7; D: NA; size: once; CDR3: CASSLGPDYEQYF; DNA: TGCGCCAGCAGCTTGGGGCCAGACTACGAGCAGTACTTC
length: 14; V: TRBV6-4; J: TRBJ1-2; D: NA; size: NA; CDR3: CAQHCAGPARGYTF; DNA: TGTGCGCAGCACTGCGCGGGGCCCGCTAGAGGCTACACCTTC
length: 14; V: TRBV10-1; J: TRBJ1-3; D: NA; size: medium-sized; CDR3: CASSSAGSGNTIYF; DNA: TGCGCCAGCAGTTCGGCGGGCTCTGGAAACACCATATATTTT
length: 13; V: TRBV7-8; J: TRBJ2-5; D: TRBD1; size: NA; CDR3: CASRGQGQETQYF; DNA: TGTGCCAGCAGAGGACAGGGCCAAGAGACCCAGTACTTC
length: 15; V: TRBV6-5; J: TRBJ2-7; D: NA; size: NA; CDR3: CASSYSQDQTYEQYF; DNA: TGTGCCAGCAGTTACTCCCAGGATCAAACCTACGAGCAGTACTTC
length: 14; V: TRBV27; J: TRBJ1-1; D: NA; size: NA; CDR3: CASFTGSLNTEAFF; DNA: TGTGCCAGTTTTACAGGGTCCCTGAACACTGAAGCTTTCTTT
length: 14; V: TRBV7-9; J: TRBJ1-2; D: NA; size: once; CDR3: CASSYPGAADGYTF; DNA: TGTGCCAGCAGCTACCCAGGGGCCGCCGATGGCTACACCTTC
length: 14; V: TRBV29-1; J: TRBJ1-1; D: NA; size: NA; CDR3: CSVEKGQLGTEAFF; DNA: TGCAGCGTTGAAAAAGGACAGCTCGGGACTGAAGCTTTCTTT
length: 16; V: TRBV5-1; J: TRBJ2-5; D: TRBD1; size: NA; CDR3: CASSLAPGQDQETQYF; DNA: TGCGCCAGCAGCTTGGCCCCGGGACAGGACCAAGAGACCCAGTACTTC
length: 16; V: TRBV27; J: TRBJ1-2; D: NA; size: once; CDR3: CASSLSSNSPIYGYTF; DNA: TGTGCCAGCAGTTTATCTTCAAATAGTCCCATTTACGGCTACACCTTC
length: 15; V: TRBV19; J: TRBJ1-4; D: NA; size: NA; CDR3: CASSLTTRTNEKLFF; DNA: TGTGCCAGTAGTTTGACCACTAGGACTAATGAAAAACTGTTTTTT